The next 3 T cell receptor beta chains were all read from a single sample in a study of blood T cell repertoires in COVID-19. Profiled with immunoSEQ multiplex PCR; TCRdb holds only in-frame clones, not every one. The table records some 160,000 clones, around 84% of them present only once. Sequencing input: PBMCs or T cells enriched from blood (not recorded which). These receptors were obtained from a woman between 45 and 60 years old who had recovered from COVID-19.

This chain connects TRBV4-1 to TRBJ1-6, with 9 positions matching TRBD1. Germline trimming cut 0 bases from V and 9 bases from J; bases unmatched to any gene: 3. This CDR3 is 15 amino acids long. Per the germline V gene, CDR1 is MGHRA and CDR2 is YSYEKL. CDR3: CASSQDWDRASPLHF. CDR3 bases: TGCGCCAGCAGCCAAGATTGGGACAGGGCTTCACCCCTCCACTTT.

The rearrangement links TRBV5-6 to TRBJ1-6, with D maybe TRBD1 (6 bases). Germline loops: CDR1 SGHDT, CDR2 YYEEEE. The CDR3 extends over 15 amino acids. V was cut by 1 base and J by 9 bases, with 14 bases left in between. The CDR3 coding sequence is TGTGCCAGCAGCTTGAGGACAGCCAGGAGTTCACCCCTCCACTTT. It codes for CASSLRTARSSPLHF. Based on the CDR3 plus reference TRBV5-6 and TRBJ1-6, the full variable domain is DAGVTQSPTHLIKTRGQQVTLRCSPKSGHDTVSWYQQALGQGPQFIFQYYEEEERQRGNFPDRFSGHQFPNYSSELNVNALLLGDSALYLCASSLRTARSSPLHFGNGTRLTVT.

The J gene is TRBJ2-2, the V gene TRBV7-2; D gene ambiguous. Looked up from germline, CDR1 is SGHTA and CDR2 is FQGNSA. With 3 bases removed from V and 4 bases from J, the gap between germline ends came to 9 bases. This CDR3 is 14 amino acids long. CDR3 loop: CASSFDTRTGELFF. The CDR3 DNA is TGTGCCAGCAGCTTCGACACTCGCACCGGGGAGCTGTTTTTT.